This T cell receptor (beta chain) was sequenced for a study of T cell repertoires in cytomegalovirus infection. As for the study in general: The authors relied on CMV epitopes, both recently identified HLA-C-restricted and well-studied HLA-B-restricted. Through public TCR beta signatures, both CMV infection and matching HLA type were indicated.

Study observations and caveats: HLA-C-restricted CMV-specific TCR beta clonotypes were dominant in the ex vivo response. People with CMV and the relevant HLA were identified by cumulative public TCR beta family frequency.

The CDR3 runs 16 residues. Per the germline V gene, CDR1 is MGHRA and CDR2 is YSYEKL. The V end lost 1 base, the J end lost 6 bases, and 16 bases lay between the germline ends. This clonotype was seen ten or more times. Its specificity is unknown. Each CDR3 protein gets one entry after TCRdb re-called the reads with MiXCR. The sample records 650,000 to 850,000 distinct CDR3 sequences, 25% to 35% being singletons. The source is a human donor in good health (CMV status not recorded). Some clones in this sample may be carry-over from other donors' samples. The specimen was cultured CD8+ T cells from PBMCs, collected from culture after CMV antigen stimulation. The chain has TRBV4-1 and TRBJ2-1; D may match TRBD1 or TRBD2 (5 bases each). The CDR3 reads CASSQVSGPSGNEQFF. The CDR3 coding sequence is TGCGCCAGCAGCCAAGTTTCGGGGCCCTCCGGCAATGAGCAGTTCTTC.